This is a list of T cell receptor beta chains from one sample in a study of Graves' ophthalmopathy and Graves' hyperthyroidism. One entry per CDR3 protein results from TCRdb running MiXCR on the multiplex PCR reads. This table has about 740,000 distinct CDR3 sequences, roughly 40% appearing once. Sequencing was performed on peripheral blood. Every receptor here comes from an adult man with Graves' ophthalmopathy. CDR3s include the opening cysteine and the closing phenylalanine or tryptophan. The order of the fields is D gene, J gene, V gene, clone size, CDR3 DNA, CDR3 protein. A D gene is named only where the DNA matches it firmly. Size values are once, few and many counts, or a class for expanded clones, and some rows have none.

TRBD1,TRBJ1-6,TRBV20-1,once,TGCAGTGCCGGACAGGGGAGCTCACCCCTCCACTTT,CSAGQGSSPLHF
TRBD2,TRBJ2-2,TRBV7-9,.,TGTGCCAGCAGTGCCCAGCGGGGGCGCTTCACCGGGGAGCTGTTTTTT,CASSAQRGRFTGELFF
TRBD1,TRBJ1-4,TRBV10-3,few,TGTGCCAGCAGAGTCACAGGGGGGTACTCCCTGTTTTTT,CASRVTGGYSLFF
.,TRBJ1-1,TRBV12-3/TRBV12-4,few,TGTGCCAGCAGTTGGGCAGGCGGGGTAGGCACTGAAGCTTTCTTT,CASSWAGGVGTEAFF
.,TRBJ2-7,TRBV11-2,.,TGTGCCAGCACCCATTTCTACGAGCAGTACTTC,CASTHFYEQYF
.,TRBJ2-7,TRBV20-1,few,TGCAGTGCTACTGTTTCTGGGGGGAAAGAATCCTACGAGCAGTACTTC,CSATVSGGKESYEQYF
.,TRBJ1-5,TRBV24-1,few,TGTGCCAGCAGTTTATCCCGGGCTTTGAGGCAGCCCCAGCATTTT,CASSLSRALRQPQHF
TRBD1,TRBJ1-2,TRBV7-9,.,TGTGCCAGCAGCCAAGAACGGGACAGGATGTATGGCTACACCTTC,CASSQERDRMYGYTF
TRBD2,TRBJ2-7,TRBV11-2,.,TGTGCCAGCAGCGTCACCGGGACTAGCGGATACGAGCAGTACTTC,CASSVTGTSGYEQYF
.,TRBJ1-1,TRBV25-1,.,TGTGCCAGCAGTGAATTCGGAGGCGGTGAAGCTTTCTTT,CASSEFGGGEAFF
.,TRBJ1-6,TRBV6-5,few,TGTGCCAGCAGCGCCCGCGGGACGGCAAATTCACCCCTCCACTTT,CASSARGTANSPLHF
TRBD1,TRBJ1-2,TRBV7-3,few,TGTGCCAGCAGCTTAACCGCGGACAGGGGGACCTACTATGGCTACACCTTC,CASSLTADRGTYYGYTF
TRBD1,TRBJ1-3,TRBV11-2,once,TGTGCCAGCAGCTTACTAGGGACAGGGGTACGAAACATCATATATTTT,CASSLLGTGVRNIIYF
TRBD2,TRBJ2-7,TRBV2,many,TGTGCCAGCAGTCCACTAGGGAGTAGCGGGGAGCAGTACTTC,CASSPLGSSGEQYF
TRBD1,TRBJ1-4,TRBV5-4,few,TGTGCCAGCAACTCTCGGACAGGCGGAAATGAAAAACTGTTTTTT,CASNSRTGGNEKLFF
TRBD1,TRBJ2-7,TRBV5-1,few,TGCGCCAGCAGCACAAGGGACAGCACCTACGAGCAGTACTTC,CASSTRDSTYEQYF
.,TRBJ2-3,TRBV24-1,many,TGTGCCACCAGTGACTGGGACAGCACAGATACGCAGTATTTT,CATSDWDSTDTQYF
.,TRBJ2-5,TRBV7-3,.,TGTGCCAGCAGCCCATGGAGGGGGGCGGGTCAAGAGACCCAGTACTTC,CASSPWRGAGQETQYF
TRBD1,TRBJ2-6,TRBV7-2,few,TGTGCCAGCAGCACCGGGGACAGGCGGGGGGCCAACGTCCTGACTTTC,CASSTGDRRGANVLTF
.,TRBJ2-5,TRBV10-3,.,TGTGCCATCAGTTCCCTACATCCGAACCAAGAGACCCAGTACTTC,CAISSLHPNQETQYF
.,TRBJ2-7,TRBV29-1,.,TGCAGCGTCCCCGGAGGGGGCATCTACGAGCAGTACTTC,CSVPGGGIYEQYF
.,TRBJ2-7,TRBV29-1,.,TGCAGCGACCCATACAGGGAGGTAAAAAACTACGAGCAGTACTTC,CSDPYREVKNYEQYF
TRBD1,TRBJ1-6,TRBV20-1,many,TGCAGTGCTAGTAGACAGGGGTCACCCCTCCACTTT,CSASRQGSPLHF
.,TRBJ2-6,TRBV25-1,once,TGTGCCAGCAGTGATAGTGCCGGGGTATCTGGGGCCAACGTCCTGACTTTC,CASSDSAGVSGANVLTF
.,TRBJ1-2,TRBV11-1,.,TGTGCCAGCAGCCGCCCTCAGGGGTCTGGCTACACCTTC,CASSRPQGSGYTF
TRBD2,TRBJ2-7,TRBV7-3,few,TGTGCCAGCAGCCCTAGCGGGAGGGCTTCCTACGAGCAGTACTTC,CASSPSGRASYEQYF
.,TRBJ2-2,TRBV9,few,TGTGCCAGCGGCAAGACAGGGAACACCGGGGAGCTGTTTTTT,CASGKTGNTGELFF
TRBD2,TRBJ2-5,TRBV24-1,many,TGTGCCACCAGTGATACCGGGACTAGCGGAATCCAAGAGACCCAGTACTTC,CATSDTGTSGIQETQYF
.,TRBJ2-3,TRBV29-1,.,TGCAGCGTTGGGGTTAGGGGTTTCGCCTCAGATACGCAGTATTTT,CSVGVRGFASDTQYF
.,TRBJ1-5,TRBV25-1,many,TGTGCCAGCAGCAGGGACTTGGGTCAGCCCCAGCATTTT,CASSRDLGQPQHF
TRBD1,TRBJ1-4,TRBV7-2,few,TGTGCCAGCAGCTTACTGGCCGGGACAGTAAAACTGTTTTTT,CASSLLAGTVKLFF
TRBD2,TRBJ2-7,TRBV7-1,.,TGTGCCAGCAGCCCAGCCGGACTAGCGGGAGAAGGCGTCGCCTACGAGCAGTACTTC,CASSPAGLAGEGVAYEQYF
.,TRBJ2-7,TRBV24-1,.,TGTGCCACCAGTGATTTTGCTGATGGGGCCGAGCAGTACTTC,CATSDFADGAEQYF
.,TRBJ1-6,TRBV30,.,TGTGCCTGGAGTGAGGGGGGACGGTCACCCCTCCACTTT,CAWSEGGRSPLHF
.,TRBJ2-6,TRBV20-1,few,TGCAGTGCTAACTACCCCTCTGGGGCCAACGTCCTGACTTTC,CSANYPSGANVLTF
TRBD1,TRBJ1-6,TRBV10-3,.,TGTGCCATCAGTGGTGGAGGGGGGACAGGCACCTCACCCCTCCACTTT,CAISGGGGTGTSPLHF
.,TRBJ2-5,TRBV15,.,TGTGCCACCAGCCCGGGAGCGGTAGGCTACAATGAGACCCAGTACTTC,CATSPGAVGYNETQYF
TRBD1,TRBJ1-5,TRBV20-1,few,TGCAGTGCTAGAGCACAGGGGAGGCCCCAGCATTTT,CSARAQGRPQHF
TRBD1,TRBJ2-1,TRBV19,.,TGTGCCAGTAGTCCTCGACAGGGGAGATATGAGCAGTTCTTC,CASSPRQGRYEQFF
TRBD1,TRBJ2-7,TRBV12-3/TRBV12-4,.,TGTGCCAGCCGTGGACAGGGGGCCACCTACGAGCAGTACTTC,CASRGQGATYEQYF
TRBD1,TRBJ1-6,TRBV15,.,TGTGCCACCAGCAGAGAACTGGGTACAGGGGGCGGAGGTTCACCCCTCCACTTT,CATSRELGTGGGGSPLHF
.,TRBJ1-1,TRBV13,.,TGTGCCAGCGTCCGGGGGGGCGACACTGAAGCTTTCTTT,CASVRGGDTEAFF
.,TRBJ1-1,TRBV7-9,many,TGTGCCAGCAGCGACGTAGTCGGGAACACTGAAGCTTTCTTT,CASSDVVGNTEAFF
.,TRBJ1-5,TRBV2,.,TGTGCCAGCAGTGCTACTGGGGGGGCTAATCAGCCCCAGCATTTT,CASSATGGANQPQHF
.,TRBJ1-4,TRBV7-8,.,TGTGCCAGCAGCATAGGGAAAAATGAAAAACTGTTTTTT,CASSIGKNEKLFF
.,TRBJ1-5,TRBV29-1,.,TGCAGCGTTCGAGTGAACAATCAGCCCCAGCATTTT,CSVRVNNQPQHF
TRBD2,TRBJ2-5,TRBV9,once,TGTGCCAGCAGCCGGGGACTAGCGGGGGTAGAAGAGACCCAGTACTTC,CASSRGLAGVEETQYF
.,TRBJ1-5,TRBV7-2,.,TGTGCCAGCAGTCCATTTCGAATCCGCAATCAGCCCCAGCATTTT,CASSPFRIRNQPQHF
.,TRBJ1-1,TRBV11-2,many,TGTGCCAGCAGCCCGACGGAGGCTGAAGCTTTCTTT,CASSPTEAEAFF
.,TRBJ1-5,TRBV24-1,.,TGTGCCAGCAGCTCTGTTATATGGGCGGGACAGCCCCAGCATTTT,CASSSVIWAGQPQHF
.,TRBJ2-7,TRBV20-1,.,TGCAGTGCTAGAGATCAGAGGGCGCGGAACGAGCAGTACTTC,CSARDQRARNEQYF
.,TRBJ2-7,TRBV19,.,TGTGCCAGTAGTGACGACATCGAGAGAAGCGAGCAGTACTTC,CASSDDIERSEQYF
.,TRBJ1-1,TRBV4-1,few,TGCGCCAGCAGCCCCCAAACAATAAACACTGAAGCTTTCTTT,CASSPQTINTEAFF
.,TRBJ1-2,TRBV9,many,TGTGCCAGCAGCGTAGCTCTGAGACAAGATGGCTACACCTTC,CASSVALRQDGYTF
TRBD1,TRBJ2-7,TRBV2,many,TGTGCCAGCAGAGACCCGGGACAGGGAAGGGAGCAGTACTTC,CASRDPGQGREQYF
.,TRBJ2-7,TRBV14,few,TGTGCCAGCAGCCCTCTGGACAGACCCTCCTACGAGCAGTACTTC,CASSPLDRPSYEQYF
TRBD1,TRBJ2-3,TRBV13,.,TGTGCCAGCAGCTTAGGAATGGGACAGGGCACAGATACGCAGTATTTT,CASSLGMGQGTDTQYF
TRBD1,TRBJ1-4,TRBV12-3/TRBV12-4,.,TGTGCCAGCAGTTTGGGGACAGGGGCGCTGTTTTTT,CASSLGTGALFF
TRBD1,TRBJ1-1,TRBV29-1,.,TGCAGCGTCAATGGGGGGGGACAGGGCACTGAAGCTTTCTTT,CSVNGGGQGTEAFF
TRBD2,TRBJ2-7,TRBV7-9,few,TGTGCCAGCAGCTCAGAGTTAGGGGGACTAGTCTACGAGCAGTACTTC,CASSSELGGLVYEQYF